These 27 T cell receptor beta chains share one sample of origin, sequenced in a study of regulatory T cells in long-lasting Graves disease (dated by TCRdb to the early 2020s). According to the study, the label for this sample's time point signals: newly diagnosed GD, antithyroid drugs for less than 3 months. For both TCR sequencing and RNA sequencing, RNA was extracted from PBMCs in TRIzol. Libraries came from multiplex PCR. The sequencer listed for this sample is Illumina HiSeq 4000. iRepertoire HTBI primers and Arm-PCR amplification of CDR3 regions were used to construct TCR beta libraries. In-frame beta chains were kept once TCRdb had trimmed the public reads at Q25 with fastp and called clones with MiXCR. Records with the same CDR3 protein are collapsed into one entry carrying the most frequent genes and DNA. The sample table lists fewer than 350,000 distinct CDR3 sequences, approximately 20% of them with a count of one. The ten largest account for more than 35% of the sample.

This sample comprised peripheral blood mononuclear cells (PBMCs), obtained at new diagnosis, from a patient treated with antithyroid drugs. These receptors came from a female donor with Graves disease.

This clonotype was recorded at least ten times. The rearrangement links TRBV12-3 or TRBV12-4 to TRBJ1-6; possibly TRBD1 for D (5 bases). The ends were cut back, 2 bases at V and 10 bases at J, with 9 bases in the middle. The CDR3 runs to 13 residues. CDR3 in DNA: TGTGCCAGCAGTTTAAAGCAGGGCTCACCCCTCCACTTT. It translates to CASSLKQGSPLHF.

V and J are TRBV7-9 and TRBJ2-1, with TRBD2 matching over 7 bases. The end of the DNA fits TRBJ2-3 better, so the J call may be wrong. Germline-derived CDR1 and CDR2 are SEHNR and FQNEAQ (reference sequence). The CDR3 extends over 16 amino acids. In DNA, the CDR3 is TGTGCCAGCAGCCTCGGTTGGGGCGGGAGTGCAGATACGCAGTATTTT. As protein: CASSLGWGGSADTQYF.

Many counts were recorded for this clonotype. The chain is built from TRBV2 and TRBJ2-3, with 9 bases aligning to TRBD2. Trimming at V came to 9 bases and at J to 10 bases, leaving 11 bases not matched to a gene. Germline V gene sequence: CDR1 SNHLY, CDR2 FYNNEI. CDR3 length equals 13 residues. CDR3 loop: CARGASGIGPQYF. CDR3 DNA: TGTGCCAGGGGGGCTAGCGGGATTGGTCCGCAGTATTTT.

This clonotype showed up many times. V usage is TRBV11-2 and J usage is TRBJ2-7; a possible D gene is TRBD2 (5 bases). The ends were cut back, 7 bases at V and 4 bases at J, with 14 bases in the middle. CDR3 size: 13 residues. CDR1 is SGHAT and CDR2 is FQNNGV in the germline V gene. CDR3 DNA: TGTGCCAGCACCGGGAACGTCGGGTACGAGCAGTACTTC. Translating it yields CASTGNVGYEQYF.

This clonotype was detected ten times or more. In DNA form, the CDR3 reads TGTGCCACCAGTGATCGAGGTTTCGGCTATGGCTACACCTTC. It specifies CATSDRGFGYGYTF. This chain joins TRBV24-1 and TRBJ1-2; no firm D call. This CDR3 spans 14 amino acids. The germline CDR1 and CDR2 sequences are KGHDR and SFDVKD. V lost 3 bases, J lost 4 bases, and 11 bases lay in between.

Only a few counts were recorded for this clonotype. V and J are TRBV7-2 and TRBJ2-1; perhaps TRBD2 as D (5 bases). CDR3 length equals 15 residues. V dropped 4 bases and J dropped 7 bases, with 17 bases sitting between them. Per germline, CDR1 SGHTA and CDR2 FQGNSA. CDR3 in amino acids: CASSWTSTFGNEQFF. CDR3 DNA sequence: TGTGCCAGCAGCTGGACTTCTACGTTTGGGAATGAGCAGTTCTTC.

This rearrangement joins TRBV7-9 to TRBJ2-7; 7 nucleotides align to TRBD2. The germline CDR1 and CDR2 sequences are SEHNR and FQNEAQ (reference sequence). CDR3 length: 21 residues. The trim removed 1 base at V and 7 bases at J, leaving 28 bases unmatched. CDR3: CASSLGLAAKVLRAVLEEQYF. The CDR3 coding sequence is TGTGCCAGCAGCTTAGGGCTAGCGGCAAAAGTTCTACGAGCAGTGTTGGAAGAGCAGTACTTC.

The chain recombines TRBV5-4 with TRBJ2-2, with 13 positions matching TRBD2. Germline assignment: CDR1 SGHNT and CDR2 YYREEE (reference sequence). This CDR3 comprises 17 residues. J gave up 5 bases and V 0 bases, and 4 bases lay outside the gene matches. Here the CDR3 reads CASSLGWTSGSTGELFF. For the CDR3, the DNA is TGTGCCAGCAGCTTGGGTTGGACTAGCGGGAGTACCGGGGAGCTGTTTTTT.

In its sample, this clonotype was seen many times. The CDR3 spells CASMPAAKNIQYF. Written as DNA, the CDR3 is TGTGCCAGCATGCCTGCAGCCAAAAACATTCAGTACTTC. The rearrangement joins TRBV11-2 to TRBJ2-4; D is uncertain. The CDR3 is 13 amino acids. Per the germline V gene, CDR1 is SGHAT and CDR2 is FQNNGV. Trimming took 7 bases from V and 0 from J, leaving 7 bases between them.

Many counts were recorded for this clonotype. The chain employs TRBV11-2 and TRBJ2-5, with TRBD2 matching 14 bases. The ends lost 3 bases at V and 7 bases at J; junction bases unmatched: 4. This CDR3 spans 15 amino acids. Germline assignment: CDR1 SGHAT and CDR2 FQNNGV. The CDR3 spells CASSLGTSGRGTQYF. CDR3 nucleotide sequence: TGTGCCAGCAGCTTGGGGACTAGCGGGAGAGGGACCCAGTACTTC.

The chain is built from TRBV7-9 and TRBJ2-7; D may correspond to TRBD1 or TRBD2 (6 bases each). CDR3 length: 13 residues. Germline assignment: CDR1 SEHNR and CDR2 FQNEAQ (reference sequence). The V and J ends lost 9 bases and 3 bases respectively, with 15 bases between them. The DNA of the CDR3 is TGTGCCAGTATGCGGGACAACAACTACGAGCAGTACTTC. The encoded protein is CASMRDNNYEQYF.

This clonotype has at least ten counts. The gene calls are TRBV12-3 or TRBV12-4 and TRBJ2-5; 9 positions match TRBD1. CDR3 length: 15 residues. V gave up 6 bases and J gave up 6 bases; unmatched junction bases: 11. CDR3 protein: CASSQTTGGGQTQYF. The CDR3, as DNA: TGTGCCAGCAGCCAAACTACAGGGGGCGGACAGACCCAGTACTTC.

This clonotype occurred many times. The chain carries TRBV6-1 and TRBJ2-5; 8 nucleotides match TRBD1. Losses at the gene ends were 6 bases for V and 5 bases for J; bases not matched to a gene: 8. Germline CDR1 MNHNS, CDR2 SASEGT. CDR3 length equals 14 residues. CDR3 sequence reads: CASSLTGDAETQYF. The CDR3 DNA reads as TGTGCCAGCAGCTTGACAGGGGATGCGGAGACCCAGTACTTC.

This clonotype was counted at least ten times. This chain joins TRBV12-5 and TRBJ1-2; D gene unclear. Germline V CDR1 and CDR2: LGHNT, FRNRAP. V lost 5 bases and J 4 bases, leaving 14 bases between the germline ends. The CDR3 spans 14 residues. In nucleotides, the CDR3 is TGTGCTAGTGGTCCGATATCCAAATTCTATGGCTACACCTTC. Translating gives CASGPISKFYGYTF. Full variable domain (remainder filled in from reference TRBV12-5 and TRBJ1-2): DARVTQTPRHKVTEMGQEVTMRCQPILGHNTVFWYRQTMMQGLELLAYFRNRAPLDDSGMPKDRFSAEMPDATLATLKIQPSEPRDSAVYFCASGPISKFYGYTFGSGTRLTVV.

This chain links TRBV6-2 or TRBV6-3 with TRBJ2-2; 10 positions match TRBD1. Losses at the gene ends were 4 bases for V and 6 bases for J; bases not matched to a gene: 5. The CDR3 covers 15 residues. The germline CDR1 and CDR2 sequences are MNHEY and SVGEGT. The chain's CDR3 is CASSSVDRGAGELFF. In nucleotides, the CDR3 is TGTGCCAGCAGTTCAGTGGACAGGGGGGCCGGGGAGCTGTTTTTT.

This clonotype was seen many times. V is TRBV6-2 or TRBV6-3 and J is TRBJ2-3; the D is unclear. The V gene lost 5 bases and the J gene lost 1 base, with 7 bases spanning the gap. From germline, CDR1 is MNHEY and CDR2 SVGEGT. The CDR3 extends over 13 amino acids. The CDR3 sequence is CASSQIRTDTQYF. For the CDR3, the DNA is TGTGCCAGCAGTCAGATCCGCACAGATACGCAGTATTTT.

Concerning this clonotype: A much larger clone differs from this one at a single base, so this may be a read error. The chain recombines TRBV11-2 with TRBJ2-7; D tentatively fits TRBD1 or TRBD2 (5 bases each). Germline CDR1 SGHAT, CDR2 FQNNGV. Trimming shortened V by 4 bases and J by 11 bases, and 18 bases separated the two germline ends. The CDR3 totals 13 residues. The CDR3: CASSYRGAFVKYF. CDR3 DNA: TGTGCCAGCAGCTATCGAGGGGCGTTTGTTAAGTACTTC. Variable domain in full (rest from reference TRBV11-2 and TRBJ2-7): EAGVAQSPRYKIIEKRQSVAFWCNPISGHATLYWYQQILGQGPKLLIQFQNNGVVDDSQLPKDRFSAERLKGVDSTLKIQPAKLEDSAVYLCASSYRGAFVKYFGPGTRLTVT.

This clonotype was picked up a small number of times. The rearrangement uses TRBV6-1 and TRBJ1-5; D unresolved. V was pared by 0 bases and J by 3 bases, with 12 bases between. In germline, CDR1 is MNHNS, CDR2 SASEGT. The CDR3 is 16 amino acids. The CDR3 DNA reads TGTGCCAGCAGTGAAGCGAGGTTCAGGAACAATCAGCCCCAGCATTTT. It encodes CASSEARFRNNQPQHF.

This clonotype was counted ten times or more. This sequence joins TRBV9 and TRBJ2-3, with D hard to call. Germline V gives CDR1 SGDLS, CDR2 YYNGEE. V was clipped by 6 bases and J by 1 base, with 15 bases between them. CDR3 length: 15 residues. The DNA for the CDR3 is TGTGCCAGCAACCCCTCGGCTGGTGGCACAGATACGCAGTATTTT. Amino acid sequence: CASNPSAGGTDTQYF.

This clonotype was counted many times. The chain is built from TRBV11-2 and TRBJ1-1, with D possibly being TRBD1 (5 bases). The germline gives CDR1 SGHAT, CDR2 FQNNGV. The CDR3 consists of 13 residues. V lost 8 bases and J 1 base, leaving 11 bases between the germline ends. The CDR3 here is CASRWGRNTEAFF. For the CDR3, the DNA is TGTGCCAGCCGATGGGGACGGAACACTGAAGCTTTCTTT.

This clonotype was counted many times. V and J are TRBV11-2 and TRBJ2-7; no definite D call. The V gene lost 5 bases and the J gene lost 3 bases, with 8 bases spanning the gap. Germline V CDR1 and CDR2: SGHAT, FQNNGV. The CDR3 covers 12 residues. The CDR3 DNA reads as TGTGCCAGCAGCGCAGTCGACTACGAGCAGTACTTC. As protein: CASSAVDYEQYF. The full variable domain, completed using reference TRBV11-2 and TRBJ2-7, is EAGVAQSPRYKIIEKRQSVAFWCNPISGHATLYWYQQILGQGPKLLIQFQNNGVVDDSQLPKDRFSAERLKGVDSTLKIQPAKLEDSAVYLCASSAVDYEQYFGPGTRLTVT.

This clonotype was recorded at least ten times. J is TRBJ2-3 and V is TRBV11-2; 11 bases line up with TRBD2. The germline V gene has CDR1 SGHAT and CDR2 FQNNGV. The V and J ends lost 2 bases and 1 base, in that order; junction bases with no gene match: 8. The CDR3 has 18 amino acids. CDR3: CASSLLRVAGGGTDTQYF. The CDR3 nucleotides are TGTGCCAGCAGCTTACTCAGAGTAGCGGGAGGGGGCACAGATACGCAGTATTTT.

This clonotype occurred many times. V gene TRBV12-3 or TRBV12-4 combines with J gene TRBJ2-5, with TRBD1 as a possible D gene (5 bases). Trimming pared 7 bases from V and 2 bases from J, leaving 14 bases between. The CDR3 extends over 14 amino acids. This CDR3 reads CASTRAGWQETQYF. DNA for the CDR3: TGTGCCAGCACTAGGGCAGGGTGGCAAGAGACCCAGTACTTC.

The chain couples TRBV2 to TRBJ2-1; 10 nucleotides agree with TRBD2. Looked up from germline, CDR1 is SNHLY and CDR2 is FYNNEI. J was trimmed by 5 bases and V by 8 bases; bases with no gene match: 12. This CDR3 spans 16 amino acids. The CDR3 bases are TGTGCCAGCCTGGGACTACTAGCGGGATTAGACAATGAGCAGTTCTTC. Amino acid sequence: CASLGLLAGLDNEQFF.

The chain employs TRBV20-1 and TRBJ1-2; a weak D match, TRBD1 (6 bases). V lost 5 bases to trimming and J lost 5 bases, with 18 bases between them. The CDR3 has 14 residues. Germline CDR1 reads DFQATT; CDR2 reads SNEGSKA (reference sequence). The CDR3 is CSALLRGGRYGYTF. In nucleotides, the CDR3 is TGCAGTGCTCTTCTAAGGGGGGGACGGTATGGCTACACCTTC.

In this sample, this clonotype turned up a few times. For the CDR3, the DNA is TGTGCCAGCAGCAGGGGGGCGGAAAATAGCAATCAGCCCCAGCATTTT. This encodes CASSRGAENSNQPQHF. The gene calls are TRBV9 and TRBJ1-5; D might be TRBD1 (6 bases). The CDR3 spans 16 residues. CDR1 is SGDLS and CDR2 is YYNGEE in the germline V gene. The germline V and J ends were trimmed by 4 bases and 0 bases, with 14 bases remaining between them. The full variable domain, in which reference TRBV9 and TRBJ1-5 provide the parts outside the CDR3, is DSGVTQTPKHLITATGQRVTLRCSPRSGDLSVYWYQQSLDQGLQFLIQYYNGEERAKGNILERFSAQQFPDLHSELNLSSLELGDSALYFCASSRGAENSNQPQHFGDGTRLSIL.

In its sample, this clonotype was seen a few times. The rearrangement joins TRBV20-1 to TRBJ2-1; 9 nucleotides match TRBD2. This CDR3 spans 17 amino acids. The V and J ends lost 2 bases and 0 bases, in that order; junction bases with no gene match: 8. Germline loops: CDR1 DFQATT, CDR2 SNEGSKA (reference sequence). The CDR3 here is CSARTAGGPSSYNEQFF. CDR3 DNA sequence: TGCAGTGCTAGAACGGCGGGAGGGCCCAGCTCCTACAATGAGCAGTTCTTC.